This T cell receptor beta chain was recorded in a study of blood T cell repertoires in COVID-19. Study as a whole: The samples span acute and convalescent COVID-19 from the United States, Italy and Spain. Sources were T cells, B-cell-depleted T cells, or PBMCs; the material itself was cDNA or gDNA.

The V gene's germline CDR1 is LNHDA and CDR2 SQIVND (reference sequence). CDR3 length equals 14 residues. V lost 5 bases and J lost 0, with 8 bases in between. Original processing notes: Estimates of nucleated cell counts were drawn from the amplification of reference gene primers. Using immunoSEQ multiplex PCR, the repertoire was profiled, and TCRdb retains in-frame clones only, with some absent. V, J and clone size derive from that table, while D and trimming were established from the DNA sequence. The sample holds tens of thousands of clones, 60% to 80% seen once. The sequence derives from a man aged 70 or older with active or convalescent COVID-19. V is TRBV19 and J is TRBJ1-3; no definite D call. Sequences were obtained from peripheral blood. The CDR3 reads CASSLLFSGNTIYF. The CDR3 nucleotides are TGTGCCAGTAGTCTCCTATTCTCTGGAAACACCATATATTTT.